The next 21 T cell receptor beta chains were all read from a single sample in a study of blood T cell repertoires in COVID-19. Sequenced by immunoSEQ multiplex PCR; TCRdb stores in-frame clones only, minus some. The profile covers 130,000 to 150,000 clones, with 75% to 90% appearing a single time and approximately 2.8% taken by the ten largest. The sequenced sample was peripheral blood. The receptors were sampled from a woman aged 55-75 years with active COVID-19.

The chain has TRBV5-4 and TRBJ2-3; possibly TRBD2 for D (5 bases). The CDR3 extends over 15 amino acids. Per the germline V gene, CDR1 is SGHNT and CDR2 is YYREEE (reference sequence). Deletions cut 0 bases from V and 1 base from J, with 9 bases between. The CDR3 loop reads CASSLGGPGTDTQYF. Written as DNA, the CDR3 is TGTGCCAGCAGCTTGGGAGGGCCCGGCACAGATACGCAGTATTTT.

This chain joins TRBV11-2 and TRBJ2-7, with 9 bases lining up with TRBD1. V gave up 4 bases and J gave up 6 bases; unmatched junction bases: 10. Germline V gene lookup returns CDR1 SGHAT and CDR2 FQNNGV. This CDR3 is built from 15 residues. The CDR3 region is CASSSLQGAGVEQYF. The DNA of the CDR3 is TGTGCCAGCAGCTCCTTACAGGGGGCAGGGGTCGAGCAGTACTTC.

The count of this clone is one. CDR3 loop: CASSKVGQGVEGNTEAFF. CDR3 DNA sequence: TGTGCCAGCAGCAAAGTAGGCCAGGGGGTTGAGGGGAACACTGAAGCTTTCTTT. The chain links TRBV21-1 to TRBJ1-1; TRBD1, the table's D call, lacks a check against the DNA. TRBV21-1 is recorded as a pseudogene. There are 18 residues in the CDR3.

The chain links TRBV28 to TRBJ2-5, with 11 nucleotides matching TRBD2. Unmatched junction bases numbered 22, after V lost 3 bases and J lost 4 bases. Germline CDR1 and CDR2: MDHEN and SYDVKM. The CDR3 is made up of 21 amino acids. CDR3 region: CASSFAARGLLAGVDPETQYF. The DNA for the CDR3 is TGTGCCAGCAGTTTTGCCGCCAGGGGGCTACTAGCGGGAGTTGATCCAGAGACCCAGTACTTC. Full variable domain (remainder filled in from reference TRBV28 and TRBJ2-5): DVKVTQSSRYLVKRTGEKVFLECVQDMDHENMFWYRQDPGLGLRLIYFSYDVKMKEKGDIPEGYSVSREKKERFSLILESASTNQTSMYLCASSFAARGLLAGVDPETQYFGPGTRLLVL.

The chain has TRBV27 and TRBJ1-5, with 8 bases matching TRBD1. V was clipped by 7 bases and J by 6 bases; unmatched bases: 8. Germline V gene lookup returns CDR1 MNHEY and CDR2 SMNVEV (reference sequence). The length of the CDR3 is 14 residues. The CDR3 bases are TGTGCCAGCAAACTCGACAGGGGAGGTCAGCCCCAGCATTTT. Translating gives CASKLDRGGQPQHF.

The gene calls are TRBV20-1 and TRBJ2-1, with a possible D match to TRBD2 (5 bases). The length of the CDR3 is 16 residues. Between the trimmed V and J ends, which lost 3 bases and 12 bases, there was a span of 27 bases. Germline V gene sequence: CDR1 DFQATT, CDR2 SNEGSKA (reference sequence). CDR3 residues: CSASEGGPTNMIGQFF. The DNA of the CDR3 is TGCAGTGCTAGTGAAGGCGGGCCGACGAATATGATTGGGCAGTTCTTC.

This clone occurred a few times. CDR3 sequence: CATSARGQGGNQPQHF. The CDR3, as DNA: TGTGCCACCAGTGCCCGGGGACAGGGGGGCAATCAGCCCCAGCATTTT. The chain employs TRBV24-1 and TRBJ1-5; 11 bases match TRBD1. V dropped 5 bases and J dropped 2; count of bases not matched to a gene: 4. This CDR3 comprises 16 residues. CDR1 and CDR2 (germline): KGHDR, SFDVKD.

V usage is TRBV4-2 and J usage is TRBJ2-5, with no clear D. Germline CDR1 LGHNA, CDR2 YNFKEQ. With 1 base removed from V and 4 bases from J, the gap between germline ends came to 16 bases. The CDR3 loop spans 16 amino acids. Written as DNA, the CDR3 is TGTGCCAGCAGCCAAGTGGGCTTCTCCACTGCAGAGACCCAGTACTTC. Protein: CASSQVGFSTAETQYF.

The J gene is TRBJ2-3, the V gene TRBV5-6; TRBD2 matches at 9 bases. Germline V CDR1 and CDR2: SGHDT, YYEEEE. J lost 4 bases, V lost 2 bases, and 8 bases had no gene match. The CDR3 is 16 residues long. CDR3 sequence reads: CASSFLSSGIADTQYF. The CDR3 coding sequence is TGTGCCAGCAGCTTTCTGTCTAGCGGGATTGCAGATACGCAGTATTTT.

The gene calls are TRBV7-2 and TRBJ1-1; 11 bases line up with TRBD1. CDR1 SGHTA and CDR2 FQGNSA come from the germline V gene. Trimming cost V 1 base and J 7 bases; bases outside gene matches: 5. This CDR3 spans 15 amino acids. This CDR3 is CASSLEAGTGGEAFF. The DNA of the CDR3 is TGTGCCAGCAGCTTAGAGGCCGGGACAGGGGGTGAAGCTTTCTTT.

This sequence joins TRBV3-1 (or the pseudogene TRBV3-2) and TRBJ2-7; D uncertain. The CDR3 contains 12 residues. V gave up 0 bases and J gave up 4 bases, with 4 bases separating them. From germline, CDR1 is LGHDT and CDR2 YNNKEL (reference sequence). The CDR3 region is CASSQDNYEQYF. The CDR3 DNA is TGTGCCAGCAGCCAAGACAATTACGAGCAGTACTTC.

This clone has only a few counts. The J gene is TRBJ2-7, the V gene TRBV20-1, with a weak D call TRBD2 (6 bases). Between the trimmed V and J ends, which lost 3 bases and 5 bases, there was a span of 8 bases. CDR1 DFQATT and CDR2 SNEGSKA come from the germline V gene (reference sequence). The CDR3 sequence is 11 residues long. The DNA of the CDR3 is TGCAGTGCTAGTCGGGGGAACGAGCAGTACTTC. This sequence encodes CSASRGNEQYF.

The J gene is TRBJ2-1, the V gene TRBV5-1, with 10 bases fitting TRBD1. Germline CDR1 reads SGHRS; CDR2 reads YFSETQ. This CDR3 is built from 15 residues. V lost 4 bases to trimming and J lost 3 bases; unmatched junction nucleotides: 4. The CDR3 sequence: CASSQGQGYYNEQFF. The CDR3 DNA is TGCGCCAGCAGCCAGGGACAGGGGTACTACAATGAGCAGTTCTTC.

The chain combines TRBV28 with TRBJ1-4, with TRBD1 as a possible D gene (5 bases). This CDR3 is 17 amino acids long. V lost 6 bases to trimming and J lost 4 bases, with 21 bases between them. Germline V gene lookup returns CDR1 MDHEN and CDR2 SYDVKM. CDR3 nucleotides: TGTGCCAGCAGATTCATCCTCCAGGGAGGATTTAATGAAAAACTGTTTTTT. Translated: CASRFILQGGFNEKLFF.

The chain is built from TRBV11-2 and TRBJ2-2, with a tentative D call TRBD1 (5 bases). The CDR3 loop spans 19 amino acids. V was trimmed by 5 bases and J by 0 bases, leaving 22 bases between them. From germline, CDR1 is SGHAT and CDR2 FQNNGV. The CDR3: CASSAPRSKGLSNTGELFF. For the CDR3, the DNA is TGTGCCAGCAGCGCCCCAAGGTCTAAGGGGCTTTCGAACACCGGGGAGCTGTTTTTT.

The rearrangement uses TRBV28 and TRBJ1-4; 9 nucleotides line up with TRBD1. From germline, CDR1 is MDHEN and CDR2 SYDVKM. Trimming at V came to 4 bases and at J to 7 bases, leaving 4 bases not matched to a gene. The CDR3 contains 14 residues. The CDR3 nucleotides are TGTGCCAGCAGTTCGACAGGGGGAGGTGAAAAACTGTTTTTT. It yields the protein CASSSTGGGEKLFF. Full variable domain (missing parts from reference TRBV28 and TRBJ1-4): DVKVTQSSRYLVKRTGEKVFLECVQDMDHENMFWYRQDPGLGLRLIYFSYDVKMKEKGDIPEGYSVSREKKERFSLILESASTNQTSMYLCASSSTGGGEKLFFGSGTQLSVL.

The count of this clone is one. The rearrangement uses TRBV5-1 and TRBJ2-2, with TRBD2 as a possible D gene (6 bases). V was trimmed by 1 base and J by 5 bases, leaving 12 bases between them. Germline lookup yields CDR1 SGHRS and CDR2 YFSETQ. The CDR3 contains 15 residues. The CDR3 is CASSLWGDRTGELFF. CDR3 coding DNA: TGCGCCAGCAGCTTGTGGGGGGATCGGACCGGGGAGCTGTTTTTT.

J is TRBJ2-3 and V is TRBV5-1, with a weak D call TRBD1 (6 bases). CDR3 length: 17 residues. Germline assignment: CDR1 SGHRS and CDR2 YFSETQ. Trimming left V 0 bases short and J 1 base short, with 15 bases between. CDR3 bases: TGCGCCAGCAGCTTGGCATTTGGGACAACCGGCACAGATACGCAGTATTTT. Residues: CASSLAFGTTGTDTQYF. Drawing the rest from reference TRBV5-1 and TRBJ2-3, the complete variable domain is KAGVTQTPRYLIKTRGQQVTLSCSPISGHRSVSWYQQTPGQGLQFLFEYFSETQRNKGNFPGRFSGRQFSNSRSEMNVSTLELGDSALYLCASSLAFGTTGTDTQYFGPGTRLTVL.

The chain uses TRBV6-5 and TRBJ2-7; TRBD1 matches at 11 bases. Germline assignment: CDR1 MNHEY and CDR2 SVGAGI. The CDR3 is 16 residues long. V dropped 0 bases and J dropped 5; count of bases not matched to a gene: 6. The CDR3 DNA follows: TGTGCCAGCAGTTACTCTCGGGACAGGGGGGACAACGAGCAGTACTTC. Protein: CASSYSRDRGDNEQYF.

This clone has only one observation. This chain links TRBV7-9 with TRBJ2-3; 9 bases fit TRBD2. CDR1 is SEHNR, CDR2 FQNEAQ, per germline (reference sequence). The CDR3 has 17 residues. Trimming removed 5 bases from V and 5 bases from J; junction bases left unmatched: 14. The DNA of the CDR3 is TGTGCCAGCAGCCCACCCGCGGGAGGGCTGGGGGGAGATACGCAGTATTTT. This codes for CASSPPAGGLGGDTQYF.

This chain uses TRBV10-3 with TRBJ2-7; D perhaps matches TRBD2 (7 bases). V was trimmed by 3 bases and J by 7 bases, leaving 13 bases between them. This CDR3 is 13 amino acids long. The germline gives CDR1 ENHRY, CDR2 SYGVKD. This CDR3 reads CAISDGGPGEQYF. CDR3 DNA sequence: TGTGCCATCAGTGACGGGGGGCCGGGAGAGCAGTACTTC.